This TCR beta chain originates from a study of blood T cell repertoires in COVID-19. Study information: PBMCs, B-cell-depleted T cells, or T cells were the source of the cDNA or gDNA that made up the material.

Original processing methods: Reference gene primer amplification yielded estimated nucleated cell counts. The protocol was immunoSEQ multiplex PCR, while the TCRdb copy is restricted to in-frame clones and leaves out a portion. That table gives V, J and clone size, and the DNA gave D and trimming. The repertoire holds around 230,000 clones, with around 84% as singletons. This CDR3 is 15 amino acids long. Germline loops: CDR1 SGHRS, CDR2 YFSETQ. Trimming stripped 4 bases from V and 0 bases from J, with 13 bases between. The chain couples TRBV5-1 to TRBJ1-1; D uncertain. Sequences were obtained from peripheral blood. The receptor's source is a man in his forties who had recovered from COVID-19. The CDR3 is CASSPGRGVNTEAFF. CDR3 DNA: TGCGCCAGCAGCCCCGGACGGGGAGTGAACACTGAAGCTTTCTTT.